A single sample is the source of the 14 T cell receptor beta chains below, sequenced in a study of blood T cell repertoires in COVID-19. The table came from immunoSEQ multiplex PCR; TCRdb's copy has only in-frame clones and leaves some out. The top ten hold 1.1% of the sample, which has under 500,000 clones, around 91% seen once. Specimen: PBMCs or T cells enriched from blood (not recorded which). The receptors derive from a man aged 25-45 years who had recovered from COVID-19.

The V call is TRBV19, the J call TRBJ1-3, with D unresolved. Germline loops: CDR1 LNHDA, CDR2 SQIVND (reference sequence). The CDR3 covers 15 residues. The V end lost 5 bases, the J end lost 2 bases, and 13 bases lay between the germline ends. DNA of the CDR3: TGTGCCAGTAGTGGGCCACGGTATACTGGAAACACCATATATTTT. Encoded protein: CASSGPRYTGNTIYF.

CDR3 residues: CASSTKMNTEAFF. The CDR3 bases are TGTGCCAGCAGTACAAAGATGAACACTGAAGCTTTCTTT. The rearrangement uses TRBV6-4 and TRBJ1-1; D gene uncertain. Looked up from germline, CDR1 is MRHNA and CDR2 is SNTAGT. CDR3 size: 13 residues. The V end was cut by 5 bases, the J end by 0 bases, with 7 bases between.

V gene TRBV11-3 combines with J gene TRBJ2-2; D is unclear. V lost 1 base to trimming and J lost 6 bases, with 9 bases between them. Per the germline V gene, CDR1 is SGHNT and CDR2 is YENEEA. This CDR3 region has 14 residues. The CDR3 is CASSLGLEAGELFF. DNA for the CDR3: TGTGCCAGCAGCTTAGGACTTGAGGCCGGGGAGCTGTTTTTT. Based on the CDR3 plus reference TRBV11-3 and TRBJ2-2, the full variable domain is EAGVVQSPRYKIIEKKQPVAFWCNPISGHNTLYWYLQNLGQGPELLIRYENEEAVDDSQLPKDRFSAERLKGVDSTLKIQPAELGDSAVYLCASSLGLEAGELFFGEGSRLTVL.

The J gene is TRBJ1-5, the V gene TRBV19; D is perhaps TRBD1 (6 bases). The CDR3 sequence is 17 residues long. The germline CDR1 and CDR2 sequences are LNHDA and SQIVND (reference sequence). V lost 3 bases and J lost 4, with 19 bases in between. The CDR3 DNA follows: TGTGCCAGTAGTATCAGTCAGGGGCTTCCACCGAATCAGCCCCAGCATTTT. Amino acids: CASSISQGLPPNQPQHF. Complete variable domain (other parts from reference TRBV19 and TRBJ1-5): DGGITQSPKYLFRKEGQNVTLSCEQNLNHDAMYWYRQDPGQGLRLIYYSQIVNDFQKGDIAEGYSVSREKKESFPLTVTSAQKNPTAFYLCASSISQGLPPNQPQHFGDGTRLSIL.

The chain uses TRBV5-1 and TRBJ2-3, with D unresolved. CDR3 length: 14 amino acids. V was clipped by 0 bases and J by 0 bases, with 5 bases between them. The germline V gene has CDR1 SGHRS and CDR2 YFSETQ. The CDR3 nucleotides are TGCGCCAGCAGCTTGGTTCTCAGCACAGATACGCAGTATTTT. Residues: CASSLVLSTDTQYF.

The sample holds a few counts of this clone. The chain recombines TRBV27 with TRBJ1-2; 7 nucleotides align to TRBD1. The germline gives CDR1 MNHEY, CDR2 SMNVEV (reference sequence). There are 13 residues in the CDR3. J was trimmed by 9 bases and V by 3 bases; bases with no gene match: 7. This chain's CDR3 is CASSFRQGRRYTF. CDR3 coding DNA: TGTGCCAGCAGTTTCCGACAGGGAAGGCGCTACACCTTC.

The chain links TRBV28 to TRBJ1-1; no definite D call. This CDR3 region has 17 residues. Germline CDR1 MDHEN, CDR2 SYDVKM. The V end lost 4 bases, the J end lost 0 bases, and 18 bases lay between the germline ends. This chain's CDR3 is CASSSYIVRGLNTEAFF. CDR3 in DNA: TGTGCCAGCAGTTCTTATATCGTCCGTGGCCTGAACACTGAAGCTTTCTTT. The full variable domain, completed using reference TRBV28 and TRBJ1-1, is DVKVTQSSRYLVKRTGEKVFLECVQDMDHENMFWYRQDPGLGLRLIYFSYDVKMKEKGDIPEGYSVSREKKERFSLILESASTNQTSMYLCASSSYIVRGLNTEAFFGQGTRLTVV.

J is TRBJ1-5 and V is TRBV10-2, with 10 bases lining up with TRBD1. J lost 6 bases, V lost 6 bases, and 8 bases had no gene match. Germline V lookup: CDR1 WSHSY, CDR2 SAAADI. The CDR3 runs to 15 residues. CDR3 nucleotide sequence: TGCGCCAGCAGCTATGGACAGGGGGTTTTTCAGCCCCAGCATTTT. Amino acid sequence: CASSYGQGVFQPQHF.

In this sample, this clone turned up once. The chain has TRBV6-5 and TRBJ2-7; 7 nucleotides match TRBD2. The germline CDR1 and CDR2 sequences are MNHEY and SVGAGI. CDR3 length: 15 amino acids. J lost 2 bases, V lost 5 bases, and 9 bases had no gene match. The CDR3 loop reads CASSTQLALAYEQYF. CDR3 nucleotide sequence: TGTGCCAGCAGTACCCAACTAGCGCTCGCCTACGAGCAGTACTTC.

This clone was counted a single time. V usage is TRBV9 and J usage is TRBJ2-2; 8 bases fit TRBD2. CDR3 length: 15 residues. From germline, CDR1 is SGDLS and CDR2 YYNGEE. J lost 3 bases, V lost 0 bases, and 1 base had no gene match. CDR3 loop: CASSVVGGDTGELFF. In DNA form, the CDR3 reads TGTGCCAGCAGCGTAGTCGGGGGGGACACCGGGGAGCTGTTTTTT.

The V call is TRBV5-1, the J call TRBJ1-5; no definite D call. CDR1 and CDR2 from the germline V gene are SGHRS and YFSETQ. CDR3 size: 13 residues. V dropped 5 bases and J dropped 2 bases, with 8 bases sitting between them. CDR3 in DNA: TGCGCCAGCAGTTCACTTGGCAATCAGCCCCAGCATTTT. This encodes CASSSLGNQPQHF.

CDR3 in DNA: TGTGCCAGCAGTTTAACGGTCAATGAGCAGTTCTTC. This codes for CASSLTVNEQFF. The chain uses TRBV27 and TRBJ2-1; D is ambiguous. Germline V lookup: CDR1 MNHEY, CDR2 SMNVEV (reference sequence). The CDR3 contains 12 residues. V shed 2 bases and J shed 6 bases, with 5 bases lying between them.

The genes are TRBV3-1 (or the pseudogene TRBV3-2) and TRBJ1-2; D is unclear. The CDR3 runs 16 residues. V was clipped by 0 bases and J by 8 bases, with 19 bases between them. Germline CDR1 LGHDT, CDR2 YNNKEL (reference sequence). The CDR3, as DNA: TGTGCCAGCAGCCAAGATCTATGGGTAAGCCGAGGGGGCTACACCTTC. Translated: CASSQDLWVSRGGYTF.

This chain connects TRBV7-6 to TRBJ2-5; 11 positions match TRBD2. This CDR3 has 17 residues. The germline gives CDR1 SGHVS, CDR2 FNYEAQ. With 6 bases clipped from V and 3 bases from J, the junction kept 12 bases outside the gene matches. This chain's CDR3 is CASRRAPGLADKETQYF. CDR3 nucleotides: TGTGCCAGCAGAAGAGCCCCGGGACTAGCGGATAAAGAGACCCAGTACTTC.